This TCR beta chain was observed in a study of blood T cell repertoires in COVID-19. The V and J ends lost 8 bases and 4 bases respectively, with 15 bases between them. CDR1 is MNHEY and CDR2 is SMNVEV in the germline V gene (reference sequence). The CDR3 consists of 14 residues. Per the study methods: Amplifying reference gene primers gave estimates of nucleated cell counts. Clones were sequenced by immunoSEQ multiplex PCR, and TCRdb holds only the in-frame ones, with some missing. That table is the source of V, J and clone size, and D and trimming were worked out from the DNA. Of about 94,000 clones in the sample, 80% to 85% were seen once.

The sequenced sample consisted of peripheral blood. The receptor was isolated from a man between 60 and 75 years old with acute or convalescent COVID-19. The V gene is TRBV27, the J gene TRBJ1-5, with D possibly TRBD1 on 6 matching bases. Written as DNA, the CDR3 is TGTGCCAGCGGGGAGATCACAGGGAATCAGCCCCAGCATTTT. This translates into CASGEITGNQPQHF.